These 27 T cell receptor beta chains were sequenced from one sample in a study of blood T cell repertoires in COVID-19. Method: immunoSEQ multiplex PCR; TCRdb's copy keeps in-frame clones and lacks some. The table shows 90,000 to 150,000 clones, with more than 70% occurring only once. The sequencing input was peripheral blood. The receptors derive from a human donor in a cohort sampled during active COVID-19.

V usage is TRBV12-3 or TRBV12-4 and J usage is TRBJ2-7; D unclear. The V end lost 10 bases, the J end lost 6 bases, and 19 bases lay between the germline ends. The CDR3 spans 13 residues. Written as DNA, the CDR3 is TGTGCCACAGCCACATCCCTGGGCTTCGAGCAGTACTTC. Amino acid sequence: CATATSLGFEQYF.

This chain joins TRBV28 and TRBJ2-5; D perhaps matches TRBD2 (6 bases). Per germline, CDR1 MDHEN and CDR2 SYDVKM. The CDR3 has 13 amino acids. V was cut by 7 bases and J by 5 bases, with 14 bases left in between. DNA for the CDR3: TGTGCCAGCAATCCGGGAGATCGGGAGACCCAGTACTTC. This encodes CASNPGDRETQYF.

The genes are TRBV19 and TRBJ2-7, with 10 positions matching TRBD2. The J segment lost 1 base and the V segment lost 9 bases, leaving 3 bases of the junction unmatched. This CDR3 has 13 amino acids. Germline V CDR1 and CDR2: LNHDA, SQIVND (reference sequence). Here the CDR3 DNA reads TGTGCCAGCTCTAGCGGGAGTTCCTACGAGCAGTACTTC. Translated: CASSSGSSYEQYF.

The CDR3 region has the DNA TGTGCCAGCAGTGAAGCGTATCGGGAAGGCTATGGCTACACCTTC. Protein product: CASSEAYREGYGYTF. V gene TRBV6-1 combines with J gene TRBJ1-2; D remains ambiguous. This CDR3 is built from 15 residues. Trimming took off 0 bases at V and 4 bases at J, with 12 bases between the two ends. Germline lookup yields CDR1 MNHNS and CDR2 SASEGT.

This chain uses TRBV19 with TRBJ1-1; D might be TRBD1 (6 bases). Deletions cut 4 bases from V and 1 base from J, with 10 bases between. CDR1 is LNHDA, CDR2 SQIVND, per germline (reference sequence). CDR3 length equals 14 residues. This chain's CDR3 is CASSNTGSNTEAFF. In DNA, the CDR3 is TGTGCCAGTAGTAACACAGGGTCGAACACTGAAGCTTTCTTT.

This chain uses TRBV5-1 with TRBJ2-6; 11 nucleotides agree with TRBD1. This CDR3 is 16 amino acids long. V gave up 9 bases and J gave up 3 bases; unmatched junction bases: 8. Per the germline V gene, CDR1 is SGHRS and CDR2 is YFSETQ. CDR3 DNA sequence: TGCGCCACACAGGACAGGGGGCTAGGTGGGGCCAACGTCCTGACTTTC. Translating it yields CATQDRGLGGANVLTF.

CDR3: CASSYRGLTNEKLFF. CDR3 sequence (DNA): TGTGCCAGCAGTTACCGAGGATTAACTAATGAAAAACTGTTTTTT. This chain links TRBV6-5 with TRBJ1-4; D ambiguous. Germline CDR1 MNHEY, CDR2 SVGAGI. CDR3 length equals 15 residues. V lost 2 bases and J lost 1, with 8 bases in between.

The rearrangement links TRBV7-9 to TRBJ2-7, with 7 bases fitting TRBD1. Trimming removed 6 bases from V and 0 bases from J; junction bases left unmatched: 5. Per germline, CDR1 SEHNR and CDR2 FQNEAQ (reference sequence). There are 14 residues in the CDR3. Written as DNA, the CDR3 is TGTGCCAGCAGAGGACAGGACAGCTCCTACGAGCAGTACTTC. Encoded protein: CASRGQDSSYEQYF.

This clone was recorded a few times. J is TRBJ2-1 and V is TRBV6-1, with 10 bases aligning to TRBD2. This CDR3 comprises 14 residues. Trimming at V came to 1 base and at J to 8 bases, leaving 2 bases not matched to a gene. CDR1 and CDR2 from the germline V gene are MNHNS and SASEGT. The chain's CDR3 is CASSEGGTSDEQFF. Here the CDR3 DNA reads TGTGCCAGCAGTGAAGGGGGGACTAGCGATGAGCAGTTCTTC.

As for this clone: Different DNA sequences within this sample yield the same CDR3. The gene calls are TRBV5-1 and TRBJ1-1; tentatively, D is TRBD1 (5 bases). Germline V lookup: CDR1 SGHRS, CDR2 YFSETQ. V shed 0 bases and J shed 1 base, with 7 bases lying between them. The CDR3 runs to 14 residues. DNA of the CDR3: TGCGCCAGCAGCTTGGCCGGGGGGAACACTGAAGCTTTCTTT. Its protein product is CASSLAGGNTEAFF.

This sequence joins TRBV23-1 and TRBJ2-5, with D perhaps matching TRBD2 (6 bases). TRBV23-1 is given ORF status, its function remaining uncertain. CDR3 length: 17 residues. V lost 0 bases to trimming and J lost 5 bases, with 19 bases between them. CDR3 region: CASSQSRRLAPGETQYF. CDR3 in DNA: TGCGCCAGCAGTCAATCGCGGCGGCTAGCGCCGGGGGAGACCCAGTACTTC.

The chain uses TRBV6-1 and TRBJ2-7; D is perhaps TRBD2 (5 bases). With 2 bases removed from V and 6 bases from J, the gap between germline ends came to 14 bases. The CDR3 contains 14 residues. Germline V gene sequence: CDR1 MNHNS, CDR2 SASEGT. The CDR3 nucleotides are TGTGCCAGCAGTGAACGTACTAGAACCGGCGAGCAGTACTTC. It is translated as CASSERTRTGEQYF.

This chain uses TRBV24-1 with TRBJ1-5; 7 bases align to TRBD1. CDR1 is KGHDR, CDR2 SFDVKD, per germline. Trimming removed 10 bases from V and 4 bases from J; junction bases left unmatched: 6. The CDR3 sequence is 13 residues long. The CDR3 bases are TGTGCCACTTCACAGGGGCGAAATCAGCCCCAGCATTTT. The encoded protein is CATSQGRNQPQHF.

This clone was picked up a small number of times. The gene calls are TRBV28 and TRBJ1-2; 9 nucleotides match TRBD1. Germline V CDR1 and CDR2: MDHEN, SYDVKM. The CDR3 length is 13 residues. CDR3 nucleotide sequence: TGTGCTAGCCAGGGGACAGGGAACTATGGCTACACCTTC. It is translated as CASQGTGNYGYTF.

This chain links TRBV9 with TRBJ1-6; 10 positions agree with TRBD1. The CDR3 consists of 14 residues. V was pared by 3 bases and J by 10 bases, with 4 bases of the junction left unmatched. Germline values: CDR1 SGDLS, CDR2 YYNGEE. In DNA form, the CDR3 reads TGTGCCAGCAGCGACGGGACAGGGGTCTCACCCCTCCACTTT. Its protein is CASSDGTGVSPLHF.

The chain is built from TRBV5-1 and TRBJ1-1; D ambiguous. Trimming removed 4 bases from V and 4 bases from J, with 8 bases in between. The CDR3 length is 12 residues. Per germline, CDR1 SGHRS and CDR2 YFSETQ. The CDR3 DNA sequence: TGCGCCAGCAGCGACATATTCACTGAAGCTTTCTTT. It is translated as CASSDIFTEAFF. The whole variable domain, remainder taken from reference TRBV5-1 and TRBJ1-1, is KAGVTQTPRYLIKTRGQQVTLSCSPISGHRSVSWYQQTPGQGLQFLFEYFSETQRNKGNFPGRFSGRQFSNSRSEMNVSTLELGDSALYLCASSDIFTEAFFGQGTRLTVV.

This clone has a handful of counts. CDR3 residues: CASSEGGTASYEQYF. The CDR3 coding sequence is TGCGCCAGCAGCGAAGGGGGGACAGCGTCCTACGAGCAGTACTTC. The genes are TRBV10-1 and TRBJ2-7, with D possibly being TRBD1 (7 bases). Trimming pared 6 bases from V and 1 base from J, leaving 16 bases between. The germline V gene has CDR1 WNHNN and CDR2 SYGVQD (reference sequence). CDR3 length: 15 amino acids.

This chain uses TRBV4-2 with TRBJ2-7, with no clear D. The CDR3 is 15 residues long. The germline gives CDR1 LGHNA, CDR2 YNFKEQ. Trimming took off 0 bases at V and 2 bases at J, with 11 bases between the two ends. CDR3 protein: CASSQDEAAPYEQYF. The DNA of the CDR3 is TGTGCCAGCAGCCAAGATGAGGCAGCTCCCTACGAGCAGTACTTC.

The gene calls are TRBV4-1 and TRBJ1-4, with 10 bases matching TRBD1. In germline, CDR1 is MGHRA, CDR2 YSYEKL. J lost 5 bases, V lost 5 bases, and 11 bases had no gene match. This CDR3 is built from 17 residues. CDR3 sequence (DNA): TGCGCCAGCAGCGCCCGACAGGGGGCCCCCGACAATGAAAAACTGTTTTTT. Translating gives CASSARQGAPDNEKLFF.

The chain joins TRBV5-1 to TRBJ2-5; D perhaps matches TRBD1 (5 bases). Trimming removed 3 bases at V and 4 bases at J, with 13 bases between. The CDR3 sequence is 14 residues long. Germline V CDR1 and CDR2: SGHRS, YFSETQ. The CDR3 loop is CASSSPGLGETQYF. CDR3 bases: TGCGCCAGCAGCTCCCCAGGGTTGGGAGAGACCCAGTACTTC. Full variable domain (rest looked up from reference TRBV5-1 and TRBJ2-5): KAGVTQTPRYLIKTRGQQVTLSCSPISGHRSVSWYQQTPGQGLQFLFEYFSETQRNKGNFPGRFSGRQFSNSRSEMNVSTLELGDSALYLCASSSPGLGETQYFGPGTRLLVL.

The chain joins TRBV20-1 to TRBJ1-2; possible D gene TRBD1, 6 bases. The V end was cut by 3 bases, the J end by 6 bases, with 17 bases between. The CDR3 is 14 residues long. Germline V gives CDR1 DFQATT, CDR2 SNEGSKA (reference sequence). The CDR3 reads CSASRGAGDNGYTF. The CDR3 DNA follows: TGCAGTGCTAGTCGTGGGGCAGGGGATAATGGCTACACCTTC.

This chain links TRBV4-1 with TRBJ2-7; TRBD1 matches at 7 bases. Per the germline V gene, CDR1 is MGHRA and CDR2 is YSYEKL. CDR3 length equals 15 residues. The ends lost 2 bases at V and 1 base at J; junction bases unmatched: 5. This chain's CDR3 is CASSQSRGSSYEQYF. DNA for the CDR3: TGCGCCAGCAGCCAATCCAGGGGGTCGTCCTACGAGCAGTACTTC.

CDR3 nucleotide sequence: TGTGCCAGCAGTTCCCGGACAGGCGAGCAGTACTTC. Its translation: CASSSRTGEQYF. This rearrangement joins TRBV6-5 to TRBJ2-7; 7 positions agree with TRBD1. The germline gives CDR1 MNHEY, CDR2 SVGAGI. Losses at the gene ends were 4 bases for V and 6 bases for J; bases not matched to a gene: 3. The CDR3 has 12 residues.

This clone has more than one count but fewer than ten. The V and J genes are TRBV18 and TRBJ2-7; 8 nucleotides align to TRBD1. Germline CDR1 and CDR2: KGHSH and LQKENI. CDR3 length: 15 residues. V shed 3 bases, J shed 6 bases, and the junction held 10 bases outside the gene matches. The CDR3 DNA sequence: TGTGCCAGCTCACCCGCCACGGGGACAGGCGCCGAGCAGTACTTC. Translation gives CASSPATGTGAEQYF.

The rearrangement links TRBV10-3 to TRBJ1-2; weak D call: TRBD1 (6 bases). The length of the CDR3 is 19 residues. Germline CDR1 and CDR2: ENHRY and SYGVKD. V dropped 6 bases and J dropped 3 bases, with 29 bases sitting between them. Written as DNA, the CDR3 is TGTGCCATCAGGGACACTAAGAACCGGGACACCCTGTTCTACTATGGCTACACCTTC. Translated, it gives CAIRDTKNRDTLFYYGYTF.

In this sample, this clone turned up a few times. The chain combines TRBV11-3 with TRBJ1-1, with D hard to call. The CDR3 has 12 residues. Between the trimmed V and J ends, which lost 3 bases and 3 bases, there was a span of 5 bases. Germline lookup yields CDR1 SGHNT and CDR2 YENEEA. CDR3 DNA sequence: TGTGCCAGCAGCTTCGAGTACACTGAAGCTTTCTTT. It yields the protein CASSFEYTEAFF.

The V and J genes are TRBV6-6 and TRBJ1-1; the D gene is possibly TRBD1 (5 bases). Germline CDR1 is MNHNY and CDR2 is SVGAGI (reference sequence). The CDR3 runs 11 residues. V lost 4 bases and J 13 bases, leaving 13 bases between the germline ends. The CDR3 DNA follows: TGTGCCAGCAGTTCGGGGGACGGTGGTTTCTTT. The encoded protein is CASSSGDGGFF.